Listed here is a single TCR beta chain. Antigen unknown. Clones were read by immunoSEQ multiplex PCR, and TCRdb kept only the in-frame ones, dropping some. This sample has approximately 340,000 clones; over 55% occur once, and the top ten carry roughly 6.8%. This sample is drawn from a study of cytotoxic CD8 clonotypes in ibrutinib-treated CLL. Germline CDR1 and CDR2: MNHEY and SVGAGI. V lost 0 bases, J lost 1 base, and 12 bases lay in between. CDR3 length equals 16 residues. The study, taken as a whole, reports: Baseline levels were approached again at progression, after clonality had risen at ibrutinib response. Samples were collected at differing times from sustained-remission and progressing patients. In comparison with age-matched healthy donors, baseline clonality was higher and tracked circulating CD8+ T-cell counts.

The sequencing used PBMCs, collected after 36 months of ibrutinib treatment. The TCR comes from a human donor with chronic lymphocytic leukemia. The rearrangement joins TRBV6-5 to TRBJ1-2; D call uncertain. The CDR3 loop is CASSYSSIDNNYGYTF. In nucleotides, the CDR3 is TGTGCCAGCAGTTACTCATCCATCGACAATAACTATGGCTACACCTTC.